The T cell receptor (beta chain) described here comes from a study of blood T cell repertoires in COVID-19 (dated by TCRdb to the early 2020s). For the study in its entirety: The collaborator samples originated in the United States, Italy and Spain and spanned the acute and convalescent phases of COVID-19. The prospective study material was composed of cDNA or gDNA derived from T cells, B-cell-depleted T cells, or PBMCs. Subjects who had been exposed to COVID-19, were actively infected with it, or had recovered from it provided the deeply sampled blood TCRbeta repertoires that made up the dataset. The repertoires were released in a freely available public database meant as a resource for research on the immune response to SARS-CoV-2. The samples were drawn from two sources: the first 160 participants of the ongoing ImmuneRACE study, and 1,254 subjects contributed by 6 global collaborators. Nearly every sample came with metadata listing a de-identified subject ID, COVID-19 status, age in years and sex. Where available, HLA class I and class II types were taken from metadata supplied by the sample provider and were not determined by assay-based typing.

The CDR3 goes from the cysteine to the phenylalanine over 14 residues. Only CDR3 DNA is held: 42 bases, read in frame from base 1. For CDR1 and CDR2, the germline V gene (reference sequence) lists SEHNR and FQNEAQ. The junction shows trimming of 1 base on V and 9 bases on J, plus 10 bases between the germline ends. Whole blood was collected in K2EDTA tubes by collaborating institutions according to the institutions' own protocols. For TCRbeta analysis, collaborators shipped samples in one of three forms: frozen whole blood, isolated PBMCs, or DNA extracted from either of those sample types. Points the paper makes about the study in general: The quantity of clinical and demographic metadata differed by source and by participant and was supplied without curation.

TCRbeta CDR3 regions were amplified from genomic DNA using the immunoSEQ Assay, a bias-controlled multiplex PCR. The original methods were these. Nucleated cell counts per sample were estimated from amplification of reference gene primers within the assay. To quantify the absolute abundance of each unique TCRbeta CDR3 rearrangement, sequence reads were collapsed and filtered. For each sample, productive Simpson clonality was calculated as the square root of Simpson's diversity index over productive rearrangements. TCRdb retrieved this table from immuneACCESS and kept in-frame rearrangements only. Not all clones are present; in checked studies, unresolved V genes account for under half, and no reason is known for the remainder. V and J calls plus clone size are reproduced from that table; the DNA served to infer D and trimming. A total of about 400,000 clones appear in this sample, about 89% of them only once. The ten largest account for 1% to 1.5% of the sample.

On this clone: Its antigen has not been determined. Base qualities were left out, and no much larger clone turns up one base away.

The rearrangement combines TRBV7-9 with TRBJ1-6; possibly the D gene is TRBD1, per 5 matching bases. The source of this sequence is a man between 40 and 49 years old with acute or convalescent COVID-19. Sequencing was performed on peripheral blood. The CDR3: CASSLEGLGSPLHF. The DNA sequence is TGTGCCAGCAGCTTAGAGGGGTTGGGTTCACCCCTCCACTTT.